This T cell receptor (beta chain) was documented in a study of siplizumab effects on memory and regulatory T cells. This table comes from immunoSEQ multiplex PCR, and its TCRdb copy is limited to in-frame clones, with some not included. Here the sample spans some 96,000 clones, more than 85% being singletons. The V and J ends lost 5 bases and 5 bases, in that order; junction bases with no gene match: 12. Germline CDR1 SGHTA, CDR2 FQGNSA. The CDR3 is made up of 18 amino acids. This rearrangement joins TRBV7-2 to TRBJ2-3, with TRBD2 identical over 14 bases. This clonotype was obtained from a human donor in good health. Sample: CD4+ T cells sorted from blood. The CDR3 coding sequence is TGTGCCAGCAGCACAGGGACTAGCGGGGGCCGGATACAAGATACGCAGTATTTT. Translating gives CASSTGTSGGRIQDTQYF.